These T cell receptor beta chains were read from a single sample in a study of T cells in Graves' hyperthyroidism and ophthalmopathy. TCRdb called the multiplex PCR reads again in MiXCR, with one record for every CDR3 protein. The sample consists of about 150,000 distinct CDR3 sequences, roughly a fifth of them appearing once. Material for sequencing was blood. The receptors originated from a woman between 50 and 59 years old with Graves' hyperthyroidism that later progressed to Graves' ophthalmopathy. CDR3s include the opening cysteine and the closing phenylalanine or tryptophan. D genes are given only for firm matches. For some rows the clone size is stated as once, few or many, or as a class when expanded; others skip it.

CDR3aa: CASTRASGELFF
CDR3nt: TGTGCCAGCACAAGGGCGTCCGGGGAGCTGTTTTTT
d_gene: NA
abundance: many
v_gene: TRBV2
j_gene: TRBJ2-2

CDR3aa: CATNQGFGTGELFF
CDR3nt: TGTGCCACCAACCAGGGCTTTGGCACCGGGGAGCTGTTTTTT
d_gene: NA
abundance: many
v_gene: TRBV28
j_gene: TRBJ2-2

CDR3aa: CASSQGPRETQYF
CDR3nt: TGTGCCAGCAGCCAAGGGCCGCGAGAGACCCAGTACTTC
d_gene: NA
abundance: NA
v_gene: TRBV3-1
j_gene: TRBJ2-5

CDR3aa: CASTGWETDSEQFF
CDR3nt: TGTGCCAGCACCGGATGGGAGACAGACAGTGAGCAGTTCTTC
d_gene: NA
abundance: NA
v_gene: TRBV7-9
j_gene: TRBJ2-1

CDR3aa: CASSFVRGLTEQYF
CDR3nt: TGTGCCAGCAGTTTCGTGCGGGGCCTAACGGAGCAGTACTTC
d_gene: NA
abundance: NA
v_gene: TRBV28
j_gene: TRBJ2-7

CDR3aa: CASSQGLYGYTF
CDR3nt: TGTGCCAGCAGCCAGGGTTTGTATGGCTACACCTTC
d_gene: NA
abundance: many
v_gene: TRBV3-1
j_gene: TRBJ1-2

CDR3aa: CASSLERGRTEAFF
CDR3nt: TGTGCCAGCAGCTTAGAGCGGGGGCGAACTGAAGCTTTCTTT
d_gene: NA
abundance: many
v_gene: TRBV7-9
j_gene: TRBJ1-1

CDR3aa: CASSGLAGEEQFF
CDR3nt: TGTGCCAGCAGCGGCCTAGCGGGAGAAGAGCAGTTCTTC
d_gene: TRBD2
abundance: NA
v_gene: TRBV5-6
j_gene: TRBJ2-1

CDR3aa: CASRRPGQKNTGELFF
CDR3nt: TGTGCCAGTAGAAGACCGGGACAGAAGAACACCGGGGAGCTGTTTTTT
d_gene: TRBD1
abundance: few
v_gene: TRBV19
j_gene: TRBJ2-2

CDR3aa: CASSYPRHEQYF
CDR3nt: TGTGCCAGCAGTTACCCAAGACACGAGCAGTACTTC
d_gene: NA
abundance: many
v_gene: TRBV6-5
j_gene: TRBJ2-7

CDR3aa: CAWSTRTAVGPQHF
CDR3nt: TGTGCCTGGAGTACAAGGACAGCCGTCGGGCCCCAGCATTTT
d_gene: NA
abundance: many
v_gene: TRBV30
j_gene: TRBJ1-5

CDR3aa: CASSPRATGGNQPQHF
CDR3nt: TGTGCCAGCAGTCCCCGGGCAACCGGGGGCAATCAGCCCCAGCATTTT
d_gene: NA
abundance: NA
v_gene: TRBV4-2
j_gene: TRBJ1-5

CDR3aa: CASSLGLAGDSQYF
CDR3nt: TGTGCCAGCAGCTTAGGACTAGCGGGTGACTCCCAGTACTTC
d_gene: TRBD2
abundance: NA
v_gene: TRBV7-8
j_gene: TRBJ2-5

CDR3aa: CASSSQGQGRTEAFF
CDR3nt: TGTGCCAGCAGCTCACAGGGACAGGGCCGAACTGAAGCTTTCTTT
d_gene: TRBD1
abundance: many
v_gene: TRBV7-3
j_gene: TRBJ1-1

CDR3aa: CASSQDGQFTLNEKLFF
CDR3nt: TGTGCCAGCAGTCAAGACGGACAGTTCACCCTTAATGAAAAACTGTTTTTT
d_gene: NA
abundance: NA
v_gene: TRBV12-3/TRBV12-4
j_gene: TRBJ1-4

CDR3aa: CASSLASGMGAYNEQFF
CDR3nt: TGTGCCAGCAGCCTGGCTAGCGGGATGGGGGCCTACAATGAGCAGTTCTTC
d_gene: TRBD2
abundance: few
v_gene: TRBV6-1
j_gene: TRBJ2-1

CDR3aa: CASSPGTVLAVSYNEQFF
CDR3nt: TGTGCCAGCAGCCCCGGGACAGTCCTAGCGGTCTCCTACAATGAGCAGTTCTTC
d_gene: NA
abundance: few
v_gene: TRBV5-8
j_gene: TRBJ2-1

CDR3aa: CASSEAPGSGHEQFF
CDR3nt: TGTGCCAGCAGTGAAGCCCCCGGGTCGGGACATGAGCAGTTCTTC
d_gene: NA
abundance: many
v_gene: TRBV2
j_gene: TRBJ2-1

CDR3aa: CASSQVRGNYEQYF
CDR3nt: TGTGCCAGCAGCCAAGTACGTGGGAACTACGAGCAGTACTTC
d_gene: NA
abundance: NA
v_gene: TRBV3-1
j_gene: TRBJ2-7

CDR3aa: CVQVGETQYF
CDR3nt: TGTGTCCAAGTCGGAGAGACCCAGTACTTC
d_gene: NA
abundance: few
v_gene: TRBV5-6
j_gene: TRBJ2-5

CDR3aa: CASSQLSNEKLFF
CDR3nt: TGTGCCAGCAGCCAACTGTCTAATGAAAAACTGTTTTTT
d_gene: NA
abundance: many
v_gene: TRBV3-1
j_gene: TRBJ1-4

CDR3aa: CASSQRRDWSNYGYTF
CDR3nt: TGTGCCAGCAGCCAGAGACGGGACTGGTCTAACTATGGCTACACCTTC
d_gene: NA
abundance: many
v_gene: TRBV11-2
j_gene: TRBJ1-2

CDR3aa: CSARMGSGYNEQFF
CDR3nt: TGCAGTGCTAGAATGGGGTCTGGGTACAATGAGCAGTTCTTC
d_gene: NA
abundance: many
v_gene: TRBV20-1
j_gene: TRBJ2-1

CDR3aa: CASSSAGGPYTF
CDR3nt: TGTGCCAGCAGCTCAGCAGGGGGGCCTTACACCTTC
d_gene: TRBD1
abundance: few
v_gene: TRBV7-3
j_gene: TRBJ1-2

CDR3aa: CASSLAHTNTGELFF
CDR3nt: TGTGCCAGCAGCTTAGCGCACACGAACACCGGGGAGCTGTTTTTT
d_gene: NA
abundance: NA
v_gene: TRBV7-6
j_gene: TRBJ2-2

CDR3aa: CSVVGQGFAEAFF
CDR3nt: TGCAGCGTTGTTGGACAGGGTTTCGCTGAAGCTTTCTTT
d_gene: TRBD1
abundance: few
v_gene: TRBV29-1
j_gene: TRBJ1-1

CDR3aa: CSVKASDTQYF
CDR3nt: TGCAGCGTAAAGGCTTCAGATACGCAGTATTTT
d_gene: NA
abundance: NA
v_gene: TRBV29-1
j_gene: TRBJ2-3

CDR3aa: CASSLTVATNEKLFF
CDR3nt: TGTGCCAGCAGCTTAACCGTCGCAACTAATGAAAAACTGTTTTTT
d_gene: NA
abundance: many
v_gene: TRBV7-3
j_gene: TRBJ1-4